The clone carrying this TCR beta chain was seen a few times. The data originate from a study of identical twins. TCRdb itself ran the 5' RACE reads through MiXCR, one entry per CDR3 protein. The sample has 1.5 million to 2 million distinct CDR3 sequences, around a third seen once; the top ten hold under 0.35%. This CDR3 is built from 15 residues. Germline values: CDR1 MDHEN, CDR2 SYDVKM. Trimming removed 8 bases at V and 5 bases at J, with 21 bases between. The chain employs TRBV28 and TRBJ1-2; D might be TRBD1 (5 bases). The source material was cord blood. The origin of this receptor is a newborn girl in good health. Here the CDR3 DNA reads TGTGCCAGCCACGTGTTAAGAGGGGACGGGTATGGCTACACCTTC. Protein product: CASHVLRGDGYGYTF.